The 22 T cell receptor beta chains below were found in one sample sequenced in a study of blood T cell repertoires in COVID-19 (dated by TCRdb to about 2020). The library was obtained by the immunoSEQ multiplex PCR assay. TCRdb obtained this table from immuneACCESS and retained in-frame rearrangements with V and J assigned. These tables miss some clones; where compared with another copy, unresolved V genes account for less than half of the shortfall, and the remainder is unexplained. The sample includes some 260,000 clones, with approximately 89% observed a single time. The ten largest clonotypes hold roughly a tenth of the sample. Material for sequencing was peripheral blood. These receptors were obtained from a woman between 65 and 79 years old with COVID-19, enrolled during active disease.

The rearrangement uses TRBV28 and TRBJ1-1; 9 bases match TRBD1. V dropped 1 base and J dropped 1; count of bases not matched to a gene: 7. The CDR3 has 17 residues. CDR1 is MDHEN, CDR2 SYDVKM, per germline. The CDR3 nucleotides are TGTGCCAGCAGTTTATACCCCGGACAGGGGAAGAACACTGAAGCTTTCTTT. Translating it yields CASSLYPGQGKNTEAFF.

This clone has just a few counts. This chain links TRBV3-1 (or the pseudogene TRBV3-2) with TRBJ2-7; 11 positions match TRBD2. Per the germline V gene, CDR1 is LGHDT and CDR2 is YNNKEL (reference sequence). The CDR3 consists of 15 residues. With 5 bases clipped from V and 0 bases from J, the junction kept 3 bases outside the gene matches. CDR3 sequence (DNA): TGTGCCAGCAGCTTCACTAGCGGGGGCTCCTACGAGCAGTACTTC. It is translated as CASSFTSGGSYEQYF.

The V gene is TRBV30, the J gene TRBJ1-5; weak D call: TRBD1 (5 bases). Trimming stripped 2 bases from V and 4 bases from J, with 15 bases between. Per germline, CDR1 GTSNPN and CDR2 SVGIG (reference sequence). CDR3 length: 15 residues. The CDR3 nucleotides are TGTGCCTGGAGTCCCACGGCGGGGCCAAATCAGCCCCAGCATTTT. Amino acid sequence: CAWSPTAGPNQPQHF. Full variable domain (remainder filled in from reference TRBV30 and TRBJ1-5): SQTIHQWPATLVQPVGSPLSLECTVEGTSNPNLYWYRQAAGRGLQLLFYSVGIGQISSEVPQNLSASRPQDRQFILSSKKLLLSDSGFYLCAWSPTAGPNQPQHFGDGTRLSIL.

This clone has only a few counts. This sequence joins TRBV29-1 and TRBJ1-2; D is unclear. CDR3 length equals 15 residues. The V and J ends lost 2 bases and 0 bases respectively, with 13 bases between them. Germline CDR1 reads SQVTM; CDR2 reads ANQGSEA. CDR3 region: CSVERQPDTNYGYTF. In DNA, the CDR3 is TGCAGCGTTGAAAGACAACCAGATACTAACTATGGCTACACCTTC.

A few counts support this clone. The identical CDR3 is also encoded by other nucleotide sequences in the sample. V is TRBV19 and J is TRBJ2-1; 14 nucleotides match TRBD2. Unmatched junction bases numbered 1, after V lost 3 bases and J lost 6 bases. This CDR3 is 15 amino acids long. CDR1 is LNHDA, CDR2 SQIVND, per germline (reference sequence). This CDR3 is CASSIGTSGSNEQFF. CDR3 bases: TGTGCCAGTAGTATTGGGACTAGCGGGAGCAATGAGCAGTTCTTC. The full variable domain, rest sourced from reference TRBV19 and TRBJ2-1, is DGGITQSPKYLFRKEGQNVTLSCEQNLNHDAMYWYRQDPGQGLRLIYYSQIVNDFQKGDIAEGYSVSREKKESFPLTVTSAQKNPTAFYLCASSIGTSGSNEQFFGPGTRLTVL.

Regarding this clone: This sample also contains other DNA sequences that code for the same CDR3. The J gene is TRBJ2-7, the V gene TRBV28, with 12 bases fitting TRBD2. Losses at the gene ends were 1 base for V and 4 bases for J; bases not matched to a gene: 5. This CDR3 has 16 residues. Looked up from germline, CDR1 is MDHEN and CDR2 is SYDVKM. CDR3 bases: TGTGCCAGCAGTTTATCCGGGACTAGCGGGTCGTACGAGCAGTACTTC. Protein sequence: CASSLSGTSGSYEQYF.

This clone was recorded a few times. V usage is TRBV11-3 and J usage is TRBJ2-7; D is uncertain. Germline V lookup: CDR1 SGHNT, CDR2 YENEEA. The CDR3 runs 15 residues. V shed 3 bases and J shed 1 base, with 13 bases lying between them. As DNA, the CDR3 is TGTGCCAGCAGCTTTGCCTCCGGGTCTTCCTACGAGCAGTACTTC. It yields the protein CASSFASGSSYEQYF.

V usage is TRBV5-1 and J usage is TRBJ2-7, with TRBD2 matching over 12 bases. CDR1 SGHRS and CDR2 YFSETQ come from the germline V gene. The CDR3 loop spans 16 amino acids. Germline trimming cut 0 bases from V and 9 bases from J; bases unmatched to any gene: 10. The CDR3 here is CASSLGTSGNNYRQYF. The DNA of the CDR3 is TGCGCCAGCAGCTTGGGGACTAGCGGGAATAATTATCGGCAGTACTTC.

The rearrangement uses TRBV11-3 and TRBJ1-5; no definite D call. The V end was cut by 5 bases, the J end by 0 bases, with 5 bases between. The CDR3 runs 13 residues. From germline, CDR1 is SGHNT and CDR2 YENEEA. This chain's CDR3 is CASSKYSNQPQHF. Here the CDR3 DNA reads TGTGCCAGCAGCAAATATAGCAATCAGCCCCAGCATTTT.

V usage is TRBV7-9 and J usage is TRBJ2-7, with D perhaps matching TRBD1 (6 bases). The germline V gene has CDR1 SEHNR and CDR2 FQNEAQ (reference sequence). The V end lost 3 bases, the J end lost 3 bases, and 12 bases lay between the germline ends. The CDR3 consists of 14 residues. CDR3 DNA: TGTGCCAGCAGCTTGCCGGACAGCTTCTACGAGCAGTACTTC. Translation gives CASSLPDSFYEQYF.

This chain uses TRBV10-3 with TRBJ2-7; no reliable D call. Germline lookup yields CDR1 ENHRY and CDR2 SYGVKD. Trimming took 4 bases from V and 6 from J, leaving 10 bases between them. The CDR3 consists of 12 residues. The CDR3 reads CAISGVRVEQYF. DNA of the CDR3: TGTGCCATCAGTGGGGTTCGGGTCGAGCAGTACTTC.

V gene TRBV30 combines with J gene TRBJ2-7; 8 nucleotides align to TRBD2. J lost 4 bases, V lost 3 bases, and 11 bases had no gene match. CDR1 is GTSNPN and CDR2 is SVGIG in the germline V gene (reference sequence). This CDR3 is 15 amino acids long. The DNA for the CDR3 is TGTGCCTGGAGATTAGCGGGACCAAATAAGTACGAGCAGTACTTC. Protein product: CAWRLAGPNKYEQYF.

This clone was counted a single time. The chain has TRBV30 and TRBJ2-7; 14 positions agree with TRBD2. This CDR3 region has 19 residues. The germline V gene encodes CDR1 GTSNPN and CDR2 SVGIG (reference sequence). V shed 4 bases and J 4 bases; nucleotides not matched to a gene: 18. The CDR3 sequence: CAWMTVLTSGRAGAYEQYF. CDR3 nucleotide sequence: TGTGCCTGGATGACAGTTCTGACTAGCGGGAGGGCCGGGGCTTACGAGCAGTACTTC. Supplemented by reference TRBV30 and TRBJ2-7, the full variable domain reads SQTIHQWPATLVQPVGSPLSLECTVEGTSNPNLYWYRQAAGRGLQLLFYSVGIGQISSEVPQNLSASRPQDRQFILSSKKLLLSDSGFYLCAWMTVLTSGRAGAYEQYFGPGTRLTVT.

The chain links TRBV15 to TRBJ1-5, with TRBD1 as a possible D gene (5 bases). The germline V gene encodes CDR1 LNHNV and CDR2 YYDKDF (reference sequence). Trimming removed 1 base from V and 2 bases from J, with 12 bases in between. This CDR3 spans 16 amino acids. The CDR3 sequence: CATSRARGEGNQPQHF. The CDR3 bases are TGTGCCACCAGCAGAGCTCGGGGGGAAGGCAATCAGCCCCAGCATTTT.

This sequence joins TRBV7-2 and TRBJ2-3, with a possible D match to TRBD1 (5 bases). Deletions cut 5 bases from V and 6 bases from J, with 18 bases between. Germline V CDR1 and CDR2: SGHTA, FQGNSA. The CDR3 has 15 residues. In nucleotides, the CDR3 is TGTGCCAGCAGCCCCAGACTGTGGGGCTTGGATACGCAGTATTTT. Amino acids: CASSPRLWGLDTQYF.

The chain joins TRBV5-5 to TRBJ2-1; tentatively, D is TRBD1 (5 bases). Germline CDR1 SGHKS, CDR2 YYEKEE (reference sequence). Trimming removed 0 bases at V and 0 bases at J, with 13 bases between. This CDR3 is 17 amino acids long. CDR3: CASSLVGARGSYNEQFF. CDR3 sequence (DNA): TGTGCCAGCAGCTTGGTAGGGGCTAGGGGCTCCTACAATGAGCAGTTCTTC.

CDR3: CASSIQGGASYNEQFF. The CDR3 region has the DNA TGTGCCAGTAGTATCCAGGGCGGAGCGTCCTACAATGAGCAGTTCTTC. The rearrangement joins TRBV19 to TRBJ2-1; a possible D gene is TRBD1 (5 bases). This CDR3 is 16 amino acids long. Looked up from germline, CDR1 is LNHDA and CDR2 is SQIVND (reference sequence). V shed 3 bases and J shed 1 base, with 13 bases lying between them.

CDR3 loop: CASSLGGAPTYEQYF. The CDR3, as DNA: TGTGCCAGCAGTTTAGGAGGGGCCCCAACCTACGAGCAGTACTTC. This chain connects TRBV28 to TRBJ2-7; D might be TRBD2 (6 bases). Trimming shortened V by 2 bases and J by 2 bases, and 13 bases separated the two germline ends. Germline CDR1 MDHEN, CDR2 SYDVKM. This CDR3 is 15 amino acids long.

This clone was detected only once. V usage is TRBV11-3 and J usage is TRBJ2-7, with 14 bases that match TRBD2. CDR3 size: 17 residues. V lost 5 bases to trimming and J lost 2 bases; unmatched junction nucleotides: 8. Germline CDR1 is SGHNT and CDR2 is YENEEA. The CDR3 sequence is CASSRGTSGRNTYEQYF. The CDR3 DNA follows: TGTGCCAGCAGCAGGGGGACTAGCGGGAGAAACACCTACGAGCAGTACTTC.

The chain uses TRBV6-5 and TRBJ2-3; D possibly corresponds to TRBD1 (5 bases). Per the germline V gene, CDR1 is MNHEY and CDR2 is SVGAGI. Trimming removed 0 bases from V and 4 bases from J, with 14 bases in between. This CDR3 is built from 16 residues. The CDR3 spells CASSYSILAGSDTQYF. The DNA for the CDR3 is TGTGCCAGCAGTTACTCGATTTTGGCAGGGTCAGATACGCAGTATTTT.

The CDR3 nucleotides are TGTGCCAGCAGCCGACACCCGGGACAGGGTAACACTGAAGCTTTCTTT. The encoded protein is CASSRHPGQGNTEAFF. The J gene is TRBJ1-1, the V gene TRBV3-1 (or the pseudogene TRBV3-2); TRBD1 aligns across 9 bases. With V trimmed by 4 bases and J by 2 bases, 8 bases remained unmatched. Germline CDR1 is LGHDT and CDR2 is YNNKEL (reference sequence). This CDR3 contains 16 residues.

The chain employs TRBV29-1 and TRBJ1-2; D uncertain. The germline gives CDR1 SQVTM, CDR2 ANQGSEA. V dropped 5 bases and J dropped 1 base, with 8 bases sitting between them. The CDR3 has 12 amino acids. Here the CDR3 DNA reads TGCAGCGTTCTCCGAGGTAACTATGGCTACACCTTC. This translates into CSVLRGNYGYTF.